A selection of T cell receptor beta chains follows, all from one sample in a study of blood T cell repertoires in COVID-19. Measured with immunoSEQ multiplex PCR; TCRdb has only the in-frame clones, and not every one. The sample has about 87,000 clones, about four fifths seen once. The sample consisted of peripheral blood. These receptors were collected from a woman in her 70s with acute or convalescent COVID-19. Each CDR3 is given with its conserved first and last residue. Each record gives: V gene, D gene, clone size, J gene, CDR3 protein, CDR3 DNA. The D gene is left open where the match is weak. Clone sizes are given selectively: once, few, many, or a class where the clone is expanded.

TRBV2	.	.	TRBJ2-5	CASTSQGTEETQYF	TGTGCCAGCACTTCCCAGGGTACGGAAGAGACCCAGTACTTC
TRBV5-5	TRBD1	.	TRBJ1-4	CASSLSGGNEKLFF	TGTGCCAGCAGCCTCTCAGGGGGGAATGAAAAACTGTTTTTT
TRBV19	TRBD1	.	TRBJ1-3	CASSMGDRGSGNTIYF	TGTGCCAGTAGTATGGGGGACAGGGGCTCTGGAAACACCATATATTTT
TRBV6-5	.	.	TRBJ2-5	CASSSGTPGQETQYF	TGTGCCAGCAGCTCCGGGACACCAGGGCAAGAGACCCAGTACTTC
TRBV2	TRBD2	.	TRBJ2-3	CARTSGGADTQYF	TGTGCCAGAACTAGCGGGGGGGCAGATACGCAGTATTTT
TRBV18	.	.	TRBJ2-3	CASSPRVTDTQYF	TGTGCCAGCTCACCCAGGGTAACAGATACGCAGTATTTT
TRBV25-1	TRBD1	.	TRBJ2-7	CASSGDRVGEQYF	TGTGCCAGCAGTGGGGACAGGGTTGGCGAGCAGTACTTC
TRBV11-2	TRBD1	.	TRBJ2-1	CASTLDRGLYNEQFF	TGTGCCAGCACCTTGGACAGGGGGCTTTACAATGAGCAGTTCTTC
TRBV7-9	TRBD1	few	TRBJ1-2	CASSSHRDRGTNYGYTF	TGTGCCAGCAGCTCGCACCGGGACAGGGGTACCAACTATGGCTACACCTTC
TRBV29-1	.	.	TRBJ2-7	CSVEDLNSYEQYF	TGCAGCGTTGAAGATCTTAACTCCTACGAGCAGTACTTC
TRBV18	TRBD1	.	TRBJ1-1	CASSNGQVPNTEAFF	TGTGCCAGCTCAAATGGACAGGTTCCGAACACTGAAGCTTTCTTT
TRBV11-3	.	.	TRBJ1-2	CASSSHGDGYTF	TGTGCCAGCAGCTCCCACGGGGATGGCTACACCTTC
TRBV5-1	.	.	TRBJ2-3	CASSSDSQGTDTQYF	TGCGCCAGCAGCTCAGACAGTCAGGGCACAGATACGCAGTATTTT
TRBV5-1	.	.	TRBJ1-2	CASRQDWNDYGYTF	TGCGCCAGCAGGCAGGACTGGAATGACTATGGCTACACCTTC
TRBV5-8	.	.	TRBJ2-7	CASSRGALYEQYF	TGTGCCAGCAGCCGCGGAGCTCTCTACGAGCAGTACTTC
TRBV18	.	.	TRBJ1-5	CASSRTAGVSNQPQHF	TGTGCCAGCTCACGGACAGCCGGGGTTAGCAATCAGCCCCAGCATTTT
TRBV3-1/TRBV3-2	TRBD2	.	TRBJ2-3	CASSPFGGEADTQYF	TGTGCCAGCAGCCCTTTCGGGGGGGAGGCAGATACGCAGTATTTT
TRBV11-3	TRBD1	.	TRBJ2-1	CASNKDRGTANEQFF	TGTGCCAGCAATAAGGACAGGGGTACTGCCAATGAGCAGTTCTTC
TRBV7-3	.	few	TRBJ1-1	CASSPDTNTEAFF	TGTGCCAGCAGCCCCGACACGAACACTGAAGCTTTCTTT
TRBV7-3	.	.	TRBJ2-1	CASSLTHRVDYNEQFF	TGTGCCAGCAGCTTAACCCACCGCGTAGACTACAATGAGCAGTTCTTC
TRBV25-1	.	.	TRBJ1-2	CASSESGRLGPGYTF	TGTGCCAGCAGTGAATCCGGAAGGTTGGGGCCCGGCTACACCTTC
TRBV7-9	.	few	TRBJ2-7	CASGLLPWETTSSYEQYF	TGTGCCAGCGGGCTCCTTCCCTGGGAGACGACGAGCTCCTACGAGCAGTACTTC
TRBV11-3	TRBD1	once	TRBJ1-1	CASSVGGRAEAFF	TGTGCCAGCAGCGTAGGGGGCCGAGCTGAAGCTTTCTTT
TRBV11-3	.	.	TRBJ1-1	CASSARDTEAFF	TGTGCCAGCAGCGCTCGGGACACTGAAGCTTTCTTT
TRBV5-1	TRBD2	once	TRBJ2-7	CASSMGLAGDEQYF	TGCGCCAGCAGCATGGGACTAGCGGGGGACGAGCAGTACTTC
TRBV6-5	.	.	TRBJ2-3	CASSYSASTDTQYF	TGTGCCAGCAGTTACTCGGCTAGCACAGATACGCAGTATTTT
TRBV2	.	.	TRBJ1-5	CASIRDNDQPQHF	TGTGCCAGCATTAGGGACAACGATCAGCCCCAGCATTTT
TRBV24-1	TRBD1	once	TRBJ1-1	CATSDAGQGMNTEAFF	TGTGCCACCAGTGATGCGGGACAGGGAATGAACACTGAAGCTTTCTTT
TRBV5-1	TRBD2	.	TRBJ2-3	CASSLVGGGSTDTQYF	TGCGCCAGCAGCTTGGTCGGCGGGGGGAGCACAGATACGCAGTATTTT
TRBV29-1	TRBD1	.	TRBJ2-7	CSVSRGGQAYEQYF	TGCAGCGTGTCGCGTGGGGGACAGGCCTACGAGCAGTACTTC
TRBV3-1/TRBV3-2	TRBD1	.	TRBJ1-1	CASSPGTGGAEAFF	TGTGCCAGCAGCCCCGGGACAGGGGGCGCTGAAGCTTTCTTT
TRBV27	.	.	TRBJ1-4	CASSLYGDPTNEKLFF	TGTGCCAGCAGTTTATATGGAGATCCAACTAATGAAAAACTGTTTTTT
TRBV15	TRBD1	.	TRBJ1-4	CATRKLRDSNEKLFF	TGTGCCACCAGAAAACTTCGGGACAGTAATGAAAAACTGTTTTTT
TRBV6-5	.	few	TRBJ1-3	CASSTDLGAGNTIYF	TGTGCCAGCAGTACCGATCTGGGCGCTGGAAACACCATATATTTT
TRBV6-5	.	.	TRBJ1-4	CASRSSGNEKLFF	TGTGCCAGCAGAAGTAGTGGTAATGAAAAACTGTTTTTT
TRBV6-6	TRBD1	.	TRBJ2-7	CASSYSGTGRDEQYF	TGTGCCAGCAGTTACAGCGGGACAGGGAGGGACGAGCAGTACTTC
TRBV11-2	TRBD1	.	TRBJ1-2	CASSLGGTVYGYTF	TGTGCCAGCAGCTTAGGTGGGACAGTCTATGGCTACACCTTC
TRBV5-1	.	.	TRBJ2-2	CASSSTGSNGELFF	TGCGCCAGCAGCTCAACAGGGTCCAACGGGGAGCTGTTTTTT
TRBV6-6	TRBD1	.	TRBJ1-1	CASSRSTGTDEAFF	TGTGCCAGCAGCCGCTCAACCGGGACAGACGAAGCTTTCTTT
TRBV29-1	.	.	TRBJ1-2	CSVEDVRGYGYTF	TGCAGCGTTGAAGATGTGCGGGGGTATGGCTACACCTTC
TRBV7-8	.	.	TRBJ1-2	CASSLTTGGGYTF	TGTGCCAGCAGCCTAACGACAGGCGGCGGCTACACCTTC